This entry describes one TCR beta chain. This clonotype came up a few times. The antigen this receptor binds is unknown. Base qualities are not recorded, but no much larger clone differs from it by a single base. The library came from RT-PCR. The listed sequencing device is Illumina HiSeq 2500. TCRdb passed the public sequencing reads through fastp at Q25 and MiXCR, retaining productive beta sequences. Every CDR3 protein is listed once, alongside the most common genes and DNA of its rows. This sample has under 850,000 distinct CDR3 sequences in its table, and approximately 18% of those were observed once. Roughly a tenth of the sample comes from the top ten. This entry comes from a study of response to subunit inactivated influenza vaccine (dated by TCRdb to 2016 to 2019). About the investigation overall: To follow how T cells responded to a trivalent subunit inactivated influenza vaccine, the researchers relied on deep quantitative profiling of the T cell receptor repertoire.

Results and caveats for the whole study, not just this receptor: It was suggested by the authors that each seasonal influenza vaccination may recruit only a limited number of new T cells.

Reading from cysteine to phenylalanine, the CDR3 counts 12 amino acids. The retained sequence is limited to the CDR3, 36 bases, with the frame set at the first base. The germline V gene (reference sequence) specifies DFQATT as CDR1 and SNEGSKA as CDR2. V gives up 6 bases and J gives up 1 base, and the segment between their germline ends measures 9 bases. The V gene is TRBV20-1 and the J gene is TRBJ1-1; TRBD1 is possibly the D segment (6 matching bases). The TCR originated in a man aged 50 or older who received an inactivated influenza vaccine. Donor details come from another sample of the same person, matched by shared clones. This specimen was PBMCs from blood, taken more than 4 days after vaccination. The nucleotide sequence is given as TGCAGTGCGGGGGGCCGGAACACTGAAGCTTTCTTT. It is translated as CSAGGRNTEAFF.